These 25 T cell receptor beta chains share one sample of origin, sequenced in a study of graft-versus-host responses after intestinal transplantation. Sequencing was performed with immunoSEQ multiplex PCR; in TCRdb, only in-frame clones are kept and a portion is missing. Among about 90,000 clones, over 85% were seen once, and the ten largest hold approximately 1%. Their target antigens are unknown. The starting material was unstimulated CD8+ T cells sorted from spleen or lymph node cells, obtained before transplant. These receptor sequences come from a human donor who was the organ donor for an intestinal transplant.

V is TRBV19 and J is TRBJ1-5; possibly TRBD1 for D (5 bases). CDR1 LNHDA and CDR2 SQIVND come from the germline V gene (reference sequence). The CDR3 runs 14 residues. The germline V and J ends were trimmed by 3 bases and 7 bases, with 13 bases remaining between them. CDR3 coding DNA: TGTGCCAGTAGTATCGGGCAGGGCGCACAGCCCCAGCATTTT. This encodes CASSIGQGAQPQHF.

The rearrangement joins TRBV6-5 to TRBJ2-1; 10 nucleotides line up with TRBD2. From germline, CDR1 is MNHEY and CDR2 SVGAGI. The CDR3 spans 13 residues. V was pared by 7 bases and J by 5 bases, with 2 bases of the junction left unmatched. CDR3 coding DNA: TGTGCCAGCACTGGACTAGCGGACAATGAGCAGTTCTTC. Protein sequence: CASTGLADNEQFF.

The chain employs TRBV18 and TRBJ1-2, with D possibly matching TRBD1 (5 bases). The CDR3 is 15 amino acids. The germline V gene has CDR1 KGHSH and CDR2 LQKENI. V was pared by 6 bases and J by 2 bases, with 16 bases between. This chain's CDR3 is CASSSLTGGNYGYTF. The CDR3, as DNA: TGTGCCAGCTCTTCCCTGACGGGGGGGAACTATGGCTACACCTTC.

V gene TRBV27 combines with J gene TRBJ2-5; D ambiguous. With 2 bases removed from V and 1 base from J, the gap between germline ends came to 8 bases. This CDR3 spans 14 amino acids. The germline gives CDR1 MNHEY, CDR2 SMNVEV (reference sequence). CDR3 loop: CASSLRRSQETQYF. CDR3 sequence (DNA): TGTGCCAGCAGTTTACGGCGGAGCCAAGAGACCCAGTACTTC.

The V and J genes are TRBV7-3 and TRBJ2-5; 13 nucleotides agree with TRBD2. The CDR3 is made up of 15 amino acids. Germline lookup yields CDR1 SGHTA and CDR2 FQGTGA. J was trimmed by 5 bases and V by 3 bases; bases with no gene match: 3. The CDR3 loop is CASSLGLAGWETQYF. CDR3 bases: TGTGCCAGCAGCTTGGGACTAGCGGGATGGGAGACCCAGTACTTC.

This chain connects TRBV11-3 to TRBJ2-1; D possibly corresponds to TRBD1 (6 bases). Germline CDR1 is SGHNT and CDR2 is YENEEA. V lost 5 bases and J 6 bases, leaving 8 bases between the germline ends. This CDR3 is 12 amino acids long. The CDR3 DNA is TGTGCCAGCAGCCTACAGGGCAATGAGCAGTTCTTC. Its translation is CASSLQGNEQFF.

This chain joins TRBV19 and TRBJ1-5; TRBD1 matches at 7 bases. The germline V gene has CDR1 LNHDA and CDR2 SQIVND (reference sequence). V dropped 6 bases and J dropped 0; count of bases not matched to a gene: 5. The CDR3 runs to 15 residues. The CDR3 sequence is CASRDRRYSNQPQHF. CDR3 nucleotide sequence: TGTGCCAGTAGGGACAGGCGTTATAGCAATCAGCCCCAGCATTTT.

This clone was counted a single time. The chain links TRBV19 to TRBJ2-1; 12 nucleotides match TRBD2. V shed 5 bases and J 6 bases; nucleotides not matched to a gene: 14. The CDR3 runs 18 residues. The V gene's germline CDR1 is LNHDA and CDR2 SQIVND (reference sequence). The CDR3 coding sequence is TGTGCCAGTAGTTGGATCCTAGCGGGAGGGGAAGGAGTCAATGAGCAGTTCTTC. Translation: CASSWILAGGEGVNEQFF.

Here the CDR3 reads CASSQEFEGQHTEAFF. The CDR3 DNA reads as TGTGCCAGCAGCCAAGAATTCGAGGGACAACACACTGAAGCTTTCTTT. This chain links TRBV14 with TRBJ1-1; D perhaps matches TRBD1 (6 bases). The CDR3 runs to 16 residues. Germline values: CDR1 SGHDN, CDR2 FVKESK. The V and J ends lost 0 bases and 3 bases respectively, with 14 bases between them.

The chain has TRBV6-1 and TRBJ2-5, with D tentatively TRBD2 (5 bases). Germline V lookup: CDR1 MNHNS, CDR2 SASEGT. The ends were cut back, 2 bases at V and 1 base at J, with 14 bases in the middle. The CDR3 spans 16 residues. The CDR3 spells CASSERAQGLQETQYF. The CDR3 DNA is TGTGCCAGCAGTGAACGGGCCCAAGGACTCCAAGAGACCCAGTACTTC.

The chain has TRBV19 and TRBJ1-1; D remains unclear. The V end lost 7 bases, the J end lost 6 bases, and 21 bases lay between the germline ends. Germline V gives CDR1 LNHDA, CDR2 SQIVND (reference sequence). This CDR3 region has 15 residues. DNA for the CDR3: TGTGCCAGTAACCCCGTCTGGCCGGGGAGGGCTGAAGCTTTCTTT. Residues: CASNPVWPGRAEAFF.

This chain joins TRBV5-4 and TRBJ2-3; tentative D call: TRBD2 (7 bases). The length of the CDR3 is 15 residues. V gave up 2 bases and J gave up 4 bases, with 14 bases separating them. Looked up from germline, CDR1 is SGHNT and CDR2 is YYREEE (reference sequence). CDR3 bases: TGTGCCAGCAGCTTTAGGGGGGGGGTGTCAGATACGCAGTATTTT. It yields the protein CASSFRGGVSDTQYF. The full variable domain, rest sourced from reference TRBV5-4 and TRBJ2-3, is ETGVTQSPTHLIKTRGQQVTLRCSSQSGHNTVSWYQQALGQGPQFIFQYYREEENGRGNFPPRFSGLQFPNYSSELNVNALELDDSALYLCASSFRGGVSDTQYFGPGTRLTVL.

The chain is built from TRBV29-1 and TRBJ2-7; D possibly corresponds to TRBD1 (5 bases). V dropped 7 bases and J dropped 1 base, with 11 bases sitting between them. CDR3 length: 12 residues. Per germline, CDR1 SQVTM and CDR2 ANQGSEA. CDR3 in amino acids: CSGLTVSYEQYF. The CDR3 coding sequence is TGCAGCGGCCTGACAGTATCCTACGAGCAGTACTTC.

For this clone: An end of the junction does not agree with germline; a read error may underlie this. The chain joins TRBV19 to TRBJ2-1, with a tentative D call TRBD1 (6 bases). Looked up from germline, CDR1 is LNHDA and CDR2 is SQIVND (reference sequence). The CDR3 covers 13 residues. The CDR3 sequence is CASSPPGHNKQFF. The CDR3 DNA is TGTGCCAGTAGTCCGCCGGGACACAATAAGCAGTTCTTC. Using reference TRBV19 and TRBJ2-1 for the parts outside the CDR3, the full variable domain is DGGITQSPKYLFRKEGQNVTLSCEQNLNHDAMYWYRQDPGQGLRLIYYSQIVNDFQKGDIAEGYSVSREKKESFPLTVTSAQKNPTAFYLCASSPPGHNKQFFGPGTRLTVL.

The J gene is TRBJ2-5, the V gene TRBV5-1; a possible D gene is TRBD1 (5 bases). Trimming left V 7 bases short and J 5 bases short, with 15 bases between. The length of the CDR3 is 13 residues. Germline-derived CDR1 and CDR2 are SGHRS and YFSETQ. The CDR3, as DNA: TGCGCCAGCCAGGGCAGTATGGAGGAGACCCAGTACTTC. Encoded protein: CASQGSMEETQYF.

This sequence joins TRBV7-6 and TRBJ2-1, with TRBD2 matching 11 bases. The germline V gene has CDR1 SGHVS and CDR2 FNYEAQ. This CDR3 contains 15 residues. V gave up 3 bases and J gave up 6 bases; unmatched junction bases: 4. The CDR3 spells CASSFVGLAVNEQFF. CDR3 in DNA: TGTGCCAGCAGCTTTGTGGGACTAGCGGTCAATGAGCAGTTCTTC.

This clone was seen a few times. V and J are TRBV4-3 and TRBJ2-3; D gene uncertain. The germline CDR1 and CDR2 sequences are LGHNA and YSLEER. The CDR3 is made up of 13 amino acids. Deletions cut 5 bases from V and 2 bases from J, with 8 bases between. DNA for the CDR3: TGCGCCAGCAGCGTCAGAAACACAGATACGCAGTATTTT. Amino acid sequence: CASSVRNTDTQYF.

The CDR3 here is CASSVDRGIDTGELFF. In DNA, the CDR3 is TGTGCCAGCAGCGTGGACAGGGGGATTGACACCGGGGAGCTGTTTTTT. This chain joins TRBV9 and TRBJ2-2, with TRBD1 matching over 10 bases. V lost 2 bases and J lost 3; bases outside the gene matches: 4. Germline loops: CDR1 SGDLS, CDR2 YYNGEE. The CDR3 is 16 residues long.

This chain links TRBV7-9 with TRBJ1-5; D ambiguous. CDR3 length: 12 residues. V lost 8 bases and J lost 9, with 14 bases in between. From germline, CDR1 is SEHNR and CDR2 FQNEAQ (reference sequence). Here the CDR3 reads CASGRDSLPQHF. CDR3 sequence (DNA): TGTGCCAGCGGGAGAGACTCATTGCCCCAGCATTTT.

The chain combines TRBV11-2 with TRBJ2-7; D is unresolved. CDR1 is SGHAT and CDR2 is FQNNGV in the germline V gene. V shed 3 bases and J shed 2 bases, with 11 bases lying between them. The CDR3 runs to 14 residues. The CDR3 coding sequence is TGTGCCAGCAGCTTTGGCGGCACAACCTACGAGCAGTACTTC. It yields the protein CASSFGGTTYEQYF.

This clone was counted a single time. This chain joins TRBV4-1 and TRBJ2-7; 8 bases map to TRBD1. CDR1 and CDR2 from the germline V gene are MGHRA and YSYEKL. J gave up 2 bases and V 2 bases, and 8 bases lay outside the gene matches. The CDR3 extends over 16 amino acids. CDR3 in DNA: TGCGCCAGCAGCCAAAACGGACAGGGACCTACCTACGAGCAGTACTTC. Protein: CASSQNGQGPTYEQYF.

The rearrangement joins TRBV7-6 to TRBJ1-3; D is possibly TRBD1 (5 bases). The CDR3 has 16 residues. Trimming removed 0 bases at V and 0 bases at J, with 9 bases between. The germline gives CDR1 SGHVS, CDR2 FNYEAQ. CDR3 sequence (DNA): TGTGCCAGCAGCTTAGCGGGGACTCCCTCTGGAAACACCATATATTTT. Protein sequence: CASSLAGTPSGNTIYF.

The chain uses TRBV27 and TRBJ2-1, with D possibly TRBD2 on 5 matching bases. The V gene lost 7 bases and the J gene lost 8 bases, with 6 bases spanning the gap. Germline V gene lookup returns CDR1 MNHEY and CDR2 SMNVEV (reference sequence). The CDR3 spans 10 residues. This CDR3 reads CASTGDEQFF. DNA for the CDR3: TGTGCCAGCACCGGGGATGAGCAGTTCTTC.

The gene calls are TRBV6-5 and TRBJ2-7; 10 positions agree with TRBD2. Trimming cost V 0 bases and J 5 bases; bases outside gene matches: 4. The CDR3 is 15 amino acids. In germline, CDR1 is MNHEY, CDR2 SVGAGI. The CDR3 spells CASSYSLAGLDEQYF. CDR3 sequence (DNA): TGTGCCAGCAGTTACTCACTAGCGGGGCTTGACGAGCAGTACTTC.

V gene TRBV11-3 combines with J gene TRBJ2-1, with a possible D match to TRBD2 (6 bases). The CDR3 consists of 19 residues. The ends were cut back, 1 base at V and 5 bases at J, with 24 bases in the middle. Germline V CDR1 and CDR2: SGHNT, YENEEA. The CDR3 region has the DNA TGTGCCAGCAGCTTAGGGCCTCCAACGGATGGTAGCGGAGACAATGAGCAGTTCTTC. It yields the protein CASSLGPPTDGSGDNEQFF.